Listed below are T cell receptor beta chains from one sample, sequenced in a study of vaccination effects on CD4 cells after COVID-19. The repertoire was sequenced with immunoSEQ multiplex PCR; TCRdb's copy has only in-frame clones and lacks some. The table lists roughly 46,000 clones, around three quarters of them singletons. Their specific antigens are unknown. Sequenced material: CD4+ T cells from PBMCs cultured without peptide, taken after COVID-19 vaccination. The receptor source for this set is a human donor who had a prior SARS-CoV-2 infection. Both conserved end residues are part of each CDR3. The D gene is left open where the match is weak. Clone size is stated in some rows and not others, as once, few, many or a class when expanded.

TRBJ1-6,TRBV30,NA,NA,CAWSVGFLGNSPLHF,TGTGCCTGGAGTGTTGGGTTCCTCGGAAATTCACCCCTCCACTTT
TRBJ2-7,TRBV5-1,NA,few,CASSLSAGQETYEQYF,TGCGCCAGCAGCCTTTCAGCGGGACAGGAAACCTACGAGCAGTACTTC
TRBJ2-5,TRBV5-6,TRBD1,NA,CASSSQGSGGETQYF,TGTGCCAGCAGCTCACAGGGGAGTGGGGGAGAGACCCAGTACTTC
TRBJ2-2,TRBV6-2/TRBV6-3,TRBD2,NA,CASSDGLAGAQTGELFF,TGTGCCAGCAGTGACGGACTAGCGGGAGCCCAGACCGGGGAGCTGTTTTTT
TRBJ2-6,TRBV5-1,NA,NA,CASSPTSGTNVLTF,TGCGCCAGCAGCCCTACCTCTGGAACCAACGTCCTGACTTTC
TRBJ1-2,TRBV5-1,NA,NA,CASSLEPGLFYGYTF,TGCGCCAGCAGCTTGGAACCGGGGCTCTTCTATGGCTACACCTTC
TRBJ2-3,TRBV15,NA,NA,CATSRVWQTQYF,TGTGCCACCAGCAGAGTCTGGCAGACACAATATTTT
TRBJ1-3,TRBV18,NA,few,CASSLRAGNTIYF,TGTGCCAGCTCACTCCGAGCTGGAAACACCATATATTTT
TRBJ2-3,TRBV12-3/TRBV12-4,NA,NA,CASSWLADTQYF,TGTGCCAGCAGTTGGCTAGCAGATACGCAGTATTTT
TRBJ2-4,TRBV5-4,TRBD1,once,CASSSQGALPRNIQYF,TGTGCCAGCAGCTCCCAGGGGGCTCTCCCGAGGAACATTCAGTACTTC
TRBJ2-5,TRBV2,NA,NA,CASSPRMQETQYF,TGTGCCAGCAGCCCCCGGATGCAAGAGACCCAGTACTTC
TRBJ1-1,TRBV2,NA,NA,CASSEGAPEAFF,TGTGCCAGCAGTGAAGGAGCTCCTGAAGCTTTCTTT
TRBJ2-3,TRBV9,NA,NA,CASSVGGTDTQYF,TGTGCCAGCAGCGTTGGGGGGACAGATACGCAGTATTTT
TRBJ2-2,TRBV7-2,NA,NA,CASSPQGGVTGELFF,TGTGCCAGCAGCCCCCAAGGCGGGGTCACCGGGGAGCTGTTTTTT
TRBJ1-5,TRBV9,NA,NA,CASSVDLNQPQHF,TGTGCCAGCAGCGTAGATCTGAATCAGCCCCAGCATTTT
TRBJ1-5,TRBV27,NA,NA,CASALRRSEPQHF,TGTGCCAGTGCCTTACGGAGATCGGAGCCCCAGCATTTT
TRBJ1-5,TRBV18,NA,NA,CASSPGEGSRQPQHF,TGTGCCAGCTCACCAGGCGAAGGGTCGCGTCAGCCCCAGCATTTT
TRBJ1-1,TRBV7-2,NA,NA,CASSAVILNEGVTEAFF,TGTGCCAGCAGCGCAGTCATTTTAAACGAAGGGGTCACTGAAGCTTTCTTT
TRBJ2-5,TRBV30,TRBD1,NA,CDRGLGETQYF,TGTGACAGGGGATTGGGAGAGACCCAGTACTTC
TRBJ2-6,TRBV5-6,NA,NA,CASSLSGANVLTF,TGTGCCAGCAGCCTCTCTGGGGCCAACGTCCTGACTTTC
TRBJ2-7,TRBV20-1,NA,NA,CSASSGAHSYEQYF,TGCAGTGCTAGTTCCGGGGCCCACTCCTACGAGCAGTACTTC
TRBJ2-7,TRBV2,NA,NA,CASRRDSSSYEQYF,TGTGCCAGCAGACGGGACTCCAGCTCCTACGAGCAGTACTTC
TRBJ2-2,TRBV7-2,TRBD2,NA,CASSRRGLAGARTGELFF,TGTGCCAGCAGCAGGAGGGGACTAGCGGGGGCACGGACCGGGGAGCTGTTTTTT
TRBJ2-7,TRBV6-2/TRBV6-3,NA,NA,CASSYWMVGAGVASYEQYF,TGTGCCAGCAGTTACTGGATGGTGGGAGCAGGGGTCGCCTCCTACGAGCAGTACTTC
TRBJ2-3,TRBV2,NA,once,CASRGESDTQYF,TGTGCCAGCAGGGGGGAATCAGATACGCAGTATTTT
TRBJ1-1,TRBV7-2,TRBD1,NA,CASSLNRGTEAFF,TGTGCCAGCAGCCTAAACAGGGGCACTGAAGCTTTCTTT
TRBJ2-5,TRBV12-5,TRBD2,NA,CASGSSGQETQYF,TGTGCTAGTGGTTCTAGCGGCCAAGAGACCCAGTACTTC
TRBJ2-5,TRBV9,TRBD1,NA,CASSADRGHQETQYF,TGTGCCAGCAGTGCGGACAGGGGGCATCAAGAGACCCAGTACTTC
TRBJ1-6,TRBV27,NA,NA,CASSYQGKMTPLHF,TGTGCCAGCAGTTATCAGGGGAAGATGACACCCCTCCACTTT
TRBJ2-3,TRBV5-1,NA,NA,CAYSPGDSTDTQYF,TGCGCCTATTCACCGGGGGATAGCACAGATACGCAGTATTTT
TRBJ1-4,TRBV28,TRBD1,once,CASSLGTGRGNEKLFF,TGTGCCAGCAGTTTAGGGACAGGGAGGGGGAATGAAAAACTGTTTTTT
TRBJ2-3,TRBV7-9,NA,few,CASSLASGLTDTQYF,TGTGCCAGCAGCTTAGCTAGCGGACTCACAGATACGCAGTATTTT
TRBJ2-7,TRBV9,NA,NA,CASSVDGHGGEQYF,TGTGCCAGCAGCGTAGATGGACACGGGGGCGAGCAGTACTTC
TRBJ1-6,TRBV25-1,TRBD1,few,CASTQGKNSPLHF,TGTGCCAGTACACAGGGGAAGAATTCACCCCTCCACTTT
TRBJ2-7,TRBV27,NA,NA,CASSGDRDTLYEQYF,TGTGCCAGCAGTGGCGACCGGGACACCTTATACGAGCAGTACTTC
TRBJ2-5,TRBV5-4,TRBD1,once,CASSFLGTGGRETQYF,TGTGCCAGCAGCTTTTTAGGGACAGGGGGCAGAGAGACCCAGTACTTC
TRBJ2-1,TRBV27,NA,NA,CASSRLGSYNEQFF,TGTGCCAGCAGCCGTTTGGGCTCCTACAATGAGCAGTTCTTC
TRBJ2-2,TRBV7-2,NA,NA,CASSSQLTGELFF,TGTGCCAGCAGCTCCCAGCTCACCGGGGAGCTGTTTTTT
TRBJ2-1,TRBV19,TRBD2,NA,CASSIVIAGANEQFF,TGTGCCAGTAGTATAGTAATAGCGGGAGCGAATGAGCAGTTCTTC
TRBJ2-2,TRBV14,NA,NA,CASSLETNTGELFF,TGTGCCAGCAGCCTCGAAACGAACACCGGGGAGCTGTTTTTT
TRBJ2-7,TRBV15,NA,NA,CATQRQASSYEQYF,TGTGCCACCCAACGACAGGCGAGCTCCTACGAGCAGTACTTC
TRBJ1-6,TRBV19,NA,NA,CASSIGTVPHLHF,TGTGCCAGTAGTATAGGGACCGTCCCTCACCTCCACTTT
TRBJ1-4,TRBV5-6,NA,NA,CASSSLGRTNEKLFF,TGTGCCAGCAGCTCCCTTGGAAGGACTAATGAAAAACTGTTTTTT
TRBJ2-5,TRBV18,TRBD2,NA,CASSPSGGAGETQYF,TGTGCCAGCTCACCCAGCGGGGGGGCTGGAGAGACCCAGTACTTC
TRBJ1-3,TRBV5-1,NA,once,CASSPDRPHTIYF,TGCGCCAGCAGCCCGGACAGACCGCACACCATATATTTT
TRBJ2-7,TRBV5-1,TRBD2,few,CASSLREESYEQYF,TGCGCCAGCAGCTTACGGGAGGAATCTTACGAGCAGTACTTC
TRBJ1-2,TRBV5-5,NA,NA,CASSLGGPTNYGYTF,TGTGCCAGCAGCTTGGGGGGTCCAACTAACTATGGCTACACCTTC
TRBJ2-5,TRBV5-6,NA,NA,CASSSLGANGGAYQETQYF,TGTGCCAGCAGCTCCCTGGGTGCTAATGGAGGGGCGTACCAAGAGACCCAGTACTTC
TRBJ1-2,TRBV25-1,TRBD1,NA,CASSHRGENYGYTF,TGTGCCAGCAGCCACAGGGGGGAAAACTATGGCTACACCTTC
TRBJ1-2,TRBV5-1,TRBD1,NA,CASSQGTGYGYTF,TGCGCCAGCAGCCAAGGGACAGGGTATGGCTACACCTTC
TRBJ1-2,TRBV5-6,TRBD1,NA,CASNLKPGQGANYGYTF,TGTGCCAGCAACCTTAAGCCAGGACAGGGAGCTAACTATGGCTACACCTTC
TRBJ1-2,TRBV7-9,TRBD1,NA,CASSYDREGGYGYTF,TGTGCCAGCAGCTACGACAGGGAAGGAGGCTATGGCTACACCTTC
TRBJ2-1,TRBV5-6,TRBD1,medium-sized,CASSLTGANLYNEQFF,TGTGCCAGCAGCTTAACAGGGGCCAACCTCTACAATGAGCAGTTCTTC
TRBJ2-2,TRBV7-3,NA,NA,CASSPDSLSLGTGELFF,TGTGCCAGCAGCCCGGACAGTCTCAGTCTTGGTACCGGGGAGCTGTTTTTT
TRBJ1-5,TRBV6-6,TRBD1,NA,CASTGAWGYQPQHF,TGTGCCAGTACAGGGGCCTGGGGATATCAGCCCCAGCATTTT